This TCR beta chain was recovered during a study of cytomegalovirus exposure and HLA in healthy donors. Study-wide results and caveats: In vitro work confirmed that a few CMV-associated chains recognize CMV antigens. Per published reports, the classifier diagnosed cytomegalovirus status with high specificity and sensitivity.

With respect to this clone: Its antigen is not identified.

Assay used: immunoSEQ multiplex PCR; TCRdb lists only in-frame clones, some missing. The sample gives about 280,000 clones, roughly 85% of which show up once; roughly 1% is in the top ten. Germline V CDR1 and CDR2: SGHTA, FQGNSA. Unmatched junction bases numbered 26, after V lost 10 bases and J lost 7 bases. The CDR3 runs to 18 residues. This chain connects TRBV7-2 to TRBJ2-7; 9 bases fit TRBD2. The receptor's source is a woman aged 18 to 35 in good health and CMV-seronegative. Sequences were obtained from PBMCs. CDR3 coding DNA: TGTGCCACCCACTTAGACTCCCCTAGCGGGACCCAGTTATGGGAGCAGTACTTC. It encodes CATHLDSPSGTQLWEQYF.